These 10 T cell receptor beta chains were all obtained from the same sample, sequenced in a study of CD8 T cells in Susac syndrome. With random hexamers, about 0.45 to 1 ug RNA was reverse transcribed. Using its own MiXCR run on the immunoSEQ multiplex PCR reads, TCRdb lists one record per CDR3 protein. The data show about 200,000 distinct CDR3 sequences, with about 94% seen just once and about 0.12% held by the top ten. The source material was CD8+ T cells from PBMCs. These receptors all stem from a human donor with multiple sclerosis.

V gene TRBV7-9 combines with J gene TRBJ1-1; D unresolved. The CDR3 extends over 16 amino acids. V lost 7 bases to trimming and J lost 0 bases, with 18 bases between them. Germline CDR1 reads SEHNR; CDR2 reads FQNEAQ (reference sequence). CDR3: CASTSAQRQMNTEAFF. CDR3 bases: TGTGCCAGCACGTCCGCACAGCGGCAGATGAACACTGAAGCTTTCTTT.

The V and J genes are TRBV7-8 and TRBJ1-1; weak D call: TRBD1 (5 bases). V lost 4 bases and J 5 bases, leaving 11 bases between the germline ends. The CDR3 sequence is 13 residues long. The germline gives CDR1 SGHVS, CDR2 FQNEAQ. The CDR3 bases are TGTGCCAGCAGCTCCCCCGGGGGAACTGAAGCTTTCTTT. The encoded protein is CASSSPGGTEAFF. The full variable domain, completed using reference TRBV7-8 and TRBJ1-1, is GAGVSQSPRYKVAKRGQDVALRCDPISGHVSLFWYQQALGQGPEFLTYFQNEAQLDKSGLPSDRFFAERPEGSVSTLKIQRTQQEDSAVYLCASSSPGGTEAFFGQGTRLTVV.

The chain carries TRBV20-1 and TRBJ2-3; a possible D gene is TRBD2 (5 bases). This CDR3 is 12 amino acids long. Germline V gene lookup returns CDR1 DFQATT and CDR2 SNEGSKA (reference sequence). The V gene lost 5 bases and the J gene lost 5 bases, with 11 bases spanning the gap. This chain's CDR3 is CSALPEGDTQYF. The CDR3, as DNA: TGCAGTGCTCTTCCTGAGGGAGATACGCAGTATTTT.

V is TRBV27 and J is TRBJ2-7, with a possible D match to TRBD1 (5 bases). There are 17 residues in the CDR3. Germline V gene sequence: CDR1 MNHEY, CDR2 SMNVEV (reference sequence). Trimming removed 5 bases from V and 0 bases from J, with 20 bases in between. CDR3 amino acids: CASSPLGARPGSYEQYF. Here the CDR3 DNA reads TGTGCCAGCAGTCCGTTAGGGGCGAGGCCGGGCTCCTACGAGCAGTACTTC.

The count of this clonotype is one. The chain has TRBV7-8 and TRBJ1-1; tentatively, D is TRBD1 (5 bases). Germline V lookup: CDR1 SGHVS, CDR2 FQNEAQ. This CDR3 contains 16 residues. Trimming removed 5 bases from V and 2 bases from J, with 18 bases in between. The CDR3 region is CASSPSPGRANTEAFF. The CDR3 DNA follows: TGTGCCAGCAGCCCCTCTCCGGGACGGGCTAACACTGAAGCTTTCTTT.

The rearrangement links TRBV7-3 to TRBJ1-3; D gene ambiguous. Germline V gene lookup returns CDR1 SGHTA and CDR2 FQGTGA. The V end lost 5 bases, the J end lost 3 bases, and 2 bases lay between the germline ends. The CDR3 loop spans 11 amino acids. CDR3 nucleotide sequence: TGTGCCAGCAGCAATGGAAACACCATATATTTT. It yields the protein CASSNGNTIYF.

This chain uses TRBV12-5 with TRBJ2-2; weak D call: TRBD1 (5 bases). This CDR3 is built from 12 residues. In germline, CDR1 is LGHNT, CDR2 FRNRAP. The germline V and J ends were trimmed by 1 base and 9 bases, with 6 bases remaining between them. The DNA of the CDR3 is TGTGCTAGTGGTTTGGAGGGGTGGGAGCTGTTTTTT. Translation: CASGLEGWELFF. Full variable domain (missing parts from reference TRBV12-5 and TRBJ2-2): DARVTQTPRHKVTEMGQEVTMRCQPILGHNTVFWYRQTMMQGLELLAYFRNRAPLDDSGMPKDRFSAEMPDATLATLKIQPSEPRDSAVYFCASGLEGWELFFGEGSRLTVL.

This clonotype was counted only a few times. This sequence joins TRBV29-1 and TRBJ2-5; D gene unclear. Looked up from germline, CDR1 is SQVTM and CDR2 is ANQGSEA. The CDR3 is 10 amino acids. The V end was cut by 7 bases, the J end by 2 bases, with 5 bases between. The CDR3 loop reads CSALQETQYF. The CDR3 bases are TGCAGCGCCCTACAAGAGACCCAGTACTTC. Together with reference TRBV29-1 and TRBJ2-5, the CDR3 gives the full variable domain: SAVISQKPSRDICQRGTSLTIQCQVDSQVTMMFWYRQQPGQSLTLIATANQGSEATYESGFVIDKFPISRPNLTFSTLTVSNMSPEDSSIYLCSALQETQYFGPGTRLLVL.

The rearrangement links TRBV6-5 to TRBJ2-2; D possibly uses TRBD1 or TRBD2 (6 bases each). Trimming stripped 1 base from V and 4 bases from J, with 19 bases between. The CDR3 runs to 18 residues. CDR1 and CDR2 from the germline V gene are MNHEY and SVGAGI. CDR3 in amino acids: CASSYFARSGASTGELFF. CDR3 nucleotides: TGTGCCAGCAGTTACTTCGCTCGGTCGGGGGCGAGCACCGGGGAGCTGTTTTTT.

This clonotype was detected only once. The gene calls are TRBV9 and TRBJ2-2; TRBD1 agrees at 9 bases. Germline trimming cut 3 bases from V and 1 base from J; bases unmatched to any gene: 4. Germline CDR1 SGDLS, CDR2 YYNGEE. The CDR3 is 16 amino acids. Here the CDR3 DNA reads TGTGCCAGCAGCGAGGGGGACAGGGAGAACACCGGGGAGCTGTTTTTT. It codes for CASSEGDRENTGELFF.